This T cell receptor (beta chain) was identified during a study of shared clonotypes between healthy human individuals. About the research overall: Those who served as donors were a couple of women and three men between the ages of 18 and 49. Overall study findings and caveats: Generally, naive subsets came out with larger estimated richness than memory subsets.

Notes on this clone: Antigen unknown.

The length of the CDR3 is 16 residues. Trimming stripped 1 base from V and 6 bases from J, with 16 bases between. The germline gives CDR1 MGHRA, CDR2 YSYEKL. Splitting of each subset's genomic DNA was done evenly across several immunoSEQ plates. Replicate sorted-subset PCRs were loaded with 150 to 250 ng DNA, 31,000 or so T cell genomes. Using immunoSEQ multiplex PCR, the repertoire was profiled, and TCRdb retains in-frame clones only, with some absent. Counted here are about 320,000 clones, over 75% occurring once; the ten biggest clones make up roughly 17%. The TCR was taken from a man between 18 and 29 years old in good health. The source material was memory CD8+ T cells sorted from blood. Stated subset: CD45RO+ cells pooled with CCR7-negative TemRA cells. J is TRBJ2-1 and V is TRBV4-1; the D call may be TRBD1 or TRBD2 (7 bases each). CDR3 nucleotide sequence: TGCGCCAGCAGCCAAGTCTTCCAGGGGGGGATCAATGAGCAGTTCTTC. Encoded protein: CASSQVFQGGINEQFF.